The rows below give T cell receptor beta chains drawn from one sample of a study of chemoradiotherapy in HPV16-positive cancers. Sequencing was performed with immunoSEQ multiplex PCR; in TCRdb, only in-frame clones are kept and a portion is missing. The sample holds about 15,000 clones, nearly 70% seen once. The material was tumor tissue, obtained from a patient who underwent chemoradiotherapy. These receptors originate from a human donor with HPV-associated anogenital cancer. The CDR3 runs from the conserved cysteine through the conserved F or W. D genes are given only for firm matches. The size of a clone is reported for some rows only, either as once, few or many, or as a class for expanded clones.

j_gene | v_gene | d_gene | abundance | CDR3aa | CDR3nt
TRBJ2-1 | TRBV10-3 | TRBD2 | few | CAISERRGGQDEQFF | TGTGCCATCAGTGAGAGGCGGGGGGGCCAGGATGAGCAGTTCTTC
TRBJ2-1 | TRBV7-9 | TRBD2 | NA | CASSLGLAGNYNEQFF | TGTGCCAGCAGCTTAGGGCTAGCGGGTAACTACAATGAGCAGTTCTTC
TRBJ2-7 | TRBV2 | NA | NA | CASSPDYSYEQYF | TGTGCCAGCAGTCCGGACTATTCCTACGAGCAGTACTTC
TRBJ2-1 | TRBV10-3 | TRBD2 | NA | CAISESRASGDNNEQFF | TGTGCCATCAGTGAGTCGCGAGCTAGCGGAGATAACAATGAGCAGTTCTTC
TRBJ2-7 | TRBV19 | NA | few | CASSISGTHYYEQYF | TGTGCCAGTAGTATCTCCGGGACACATTACTACGAGCAGTACTTC
TRBJ2-5 | TRBV9 | NA | once | CASSDPLAKWETQYF | TGTGCCAGCAGCGACCCGCTAGCGAAATGGGAGACCCAGTACTTC
TRBJ2-1 | TRBV7-2 | NA | few | CASSLVGTRVNNEQFF | TGTGCCAGCAGCTTAGTCGGGACCCGAGTGAACAATGAGCAGTTCTTC
TRBJ2-5 | TRBV7-2 | TRBD2 | NA | CASCHEAGGQETQYF | TGTGCCAGCTGCCACGAAGCGGGGGGGCAAGAGACCCAGTACTTC
TRBJ1-2 | TRBV14 | NA | few | CASRPTGPAVNTF | TGTGCCAGCAGGCCCACAGGGCCGGCTGTTAACACCTTC
TRBJ2-3 | TRBV27 | NA | NA | CASSLGGGRTDTQYF | TGTGCCAGCAGTCTAGGTGGGGGGAGGACAGATACGCAGTATTTT
TRBJ2-2 | TRBV14 | NA | NA | CASSMNTGELFF | TGTGCCAGCAGCATGAACACCGGGGAGCTGTTTTTT
TRBJ2-3 | TRBV20-1 | NA | NA | CSASKGQTQYF | TGCAGTGCTAGTAAGGGGCAGACGCAGTATTTT
TRBJ1-2 | TRBV5-6 | TRBD1 | NA | CASSPQGAHIGYTF | TGTGCCAGCAGCCCCCAGGGGGCGCACATCGGCTACACCTTC